Listed here are 10 T cell receptor beta chains from one sample, sequenced in a study of T-cell memory formation after mild COVID-19. TCRdb analysed the 5' RACE reads with MiXCR anew, one entry per CDR3 protein. Of approximately 340,000 distinct CDR3 sequences in the sample, about a sixth were seen once. Material for sequencing was PBMCs or a T cell subset sorted from them (not recorded which). The source is a man between 18 and 35 years old who had mild COVID-19 (a few samples of this study predate the infection). Cell type and time point are not known.

This clonotype was picked up many times. The chain employs TRBV6-2 or TRBV6-3 and TRBJ1-5; 8 nucleotides match TRBD1. J lost 6 bases, V lost 5 bases, and 9 bases had no gene match. CDR1 is MNHEY, CDR2 SVGEGT, per germline. This CDR3 comprises 15 residues. In nucleotides, the CDR3 is TGTGCCAGCAGTCGCGGAGGACAGGGAAGTCAGCCCCAGCATTTT. Its protein is CASSRGGQGSQPQHF.

The chain joins TRBV9 to TRBJ2-3; D not certain. The CDR3 spans 15 residues. Trimming left V 0 bases short and J 2 bases short, with 10 bases between. CDR1 and CDR2 (germline): SGDLS, YYNGEE. Here the CDR3 reads CASSVVPSHTDTQYF. As DNA, the CDR3 is TGTGCCAGCAGCGTAGTTCCTAGTCACACAGATACGCAGTATTTT.

This clonotype was picked up many times. J is TRBJ2-1 and V is TRBV5-1, with a tentative D call TRBD2 (5 bases). V was pared by 3 bases and J by 0 bases, with 10 bases between. The CDR3 has 15 amino acids. The germline CDR1 and CDR2 sequences are SGHRS and YFSETQ. CDR3 sequence (DNA): TGCGCCAGCAGCTCTCTAGGGAGCTCCTACAATGAGCAGTTCTTC. This sequence encodes CASSSLGSSYNEQFF.

Only a few counts were recorded for this clonotype. The J gene is TRBJ1-2, the V gene TRBV19; D is unresolved. This CDR3 has 13 residues. CDR1 LNHDA and CDR2 SQIVND come from the germline V gene (reference sequence). Trimming shortened V by 9 bases and J by 6 bases, and 17 bases separated the two germline ends. The CDR3 DNA follows: TGTGCCAGCGAAGGTAGCCTTAGGGATGGCTACACCTTC. It is translated as CASEGSLRDGYTF.

This clonotype was seen a handful of times. The genes are TRBV18 and TRBJ1-4; unclear D gene. The CDR3 sequence is 15 residues long. Germline lookup yields CDR1 KGHSH and CDR2 LQKENI. The V end lost 0 bases, the J end lost 7 bases, and 12 bases lay between the germline ends. The CDR3 here is CASSPPTGFSEKLFF. CDR3 bases: TGTGCCAGCTCACCACCGACCGGGTTTAGTGAAAAACTGTTTTTT.

In its sample, this clonotype was seen a few times. The rearrangement uses TRBV6-5 and TRBJ2-7; weak D call: TRBD2 (5 bases). Germline assignment: CDR1 MNHEY and CDR2 SVGAGI. This CDR3 contains 14 residues. V dropped 2 bases and J dropped 1 base, with 9 bases sitting between them. In DNA form, the CDR3 reads TGTGCCAGCAGTTACGTTGGAGGATCCTACGAGCAGTACTTC. Protein: CASSYVGGSYEQYF.

This chain connects TRBV5-1 to TRBJ2-7; maybe TRBD2 (5 bases). Between the trimmed V and J ends, which lost 3 bases and 5 bases, there was a span of 15 bases. Germline V gene sequence: CDR1 SGHRS, CDR2 YFSETQ. CDR3 length: 14 amino acids. For the CDR3, the DNA is TGCGCCAGCAGCTCGGAGGATCCCACCAACGAGCAGTACTTC. Its translation: CASSSEDPTNEQYF.

The V call is TRBV12-3 or TRBV12-4, the J call TRBJ2-2, with a possible D match to TRBD2 (6 bases). The CDR3 sequence is 14 residues long. Trimming stripped 2 bases from V and 7 bases from J, with 11 bases between. The CDR3, as DNA: TGTGCCAGCAGTTTACGGGGGTATGGCGGGGAGCTGTTTTTT. Translated: CASSLRGYGGELFF.

In its sample, this clonotype was seen a few times. The chain employs TRBV6-2 or TRBV6-3 and TRBJ2-2, with a weak D call TRBD1 (5 bases). Germline assignment: CDR1 MNHEY and CDR2 SVGEGT. Trimming removed 0 bases from V and 0 bases from J, with 11 bases in between. CDR3 length: 17 residues. CDR3 coding DNA: TGTGCCAGCAGTTACTCGGTCGACAGCGCGAACACCGGGGAGCTGTTTTTT. Its protein product is CASSYSVDSANTGELFF.

The table lists this clonotype with many counts. The chain combines TRBV20-1 with TRBJ2-7; D not resolved. Germline V gene data show CDR1 as DFQATT and CDR2 as SNEGSKA (reference sequence). The CDR3 is 13 residues long. Written as DNA, the CDR3 is TGCAGGGAGAGGAGTGACACGGACTACGAGCAGTACTTC. Protein product: CRERSDTDYEQYF.